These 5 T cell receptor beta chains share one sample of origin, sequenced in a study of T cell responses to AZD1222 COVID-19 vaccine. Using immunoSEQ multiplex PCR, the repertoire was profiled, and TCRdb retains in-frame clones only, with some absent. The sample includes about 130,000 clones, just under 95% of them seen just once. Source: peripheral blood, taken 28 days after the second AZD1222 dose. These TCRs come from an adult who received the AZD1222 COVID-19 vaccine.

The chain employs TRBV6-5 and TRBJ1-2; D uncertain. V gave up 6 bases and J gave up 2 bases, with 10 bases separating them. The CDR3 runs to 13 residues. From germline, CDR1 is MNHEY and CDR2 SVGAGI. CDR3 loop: CASSEDGNYGYTF. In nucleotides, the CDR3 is TGTGCCAGCAGCGAGGACGGAAACTATGGCTACACCTTC.

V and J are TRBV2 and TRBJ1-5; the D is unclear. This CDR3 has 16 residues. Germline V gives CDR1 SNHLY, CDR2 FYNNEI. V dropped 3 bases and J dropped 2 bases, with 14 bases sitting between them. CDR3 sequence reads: CASSDMSRDRNQPQHF. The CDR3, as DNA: TGTGCCAGCAGTGATATGTCTCGAGATCGCAATCAGCCCCAGCATTTT.

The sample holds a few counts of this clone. The CDR3 bases are TGTGCCAGCGAGTTCGGGGAGGAGTCGACTGAAGCTTTCTTT. Its translation: CASEFGEESTEAFF. The chain recombines TRBV6-5 with TRBJ1-1, with D unresolved. Germline loops: CDR1 MNHEY, CDR2 SVGAGI. V dropped 8 bases and J dropped 5 bases, with 18 bases sitting between them. The CDR3 has 14 amino acids.

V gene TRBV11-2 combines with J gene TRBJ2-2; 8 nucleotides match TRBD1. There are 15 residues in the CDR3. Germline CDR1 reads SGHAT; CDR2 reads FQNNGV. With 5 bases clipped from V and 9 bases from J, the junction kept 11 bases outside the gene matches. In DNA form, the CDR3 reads TGTGCCAGCAGCAAGGACAGGGTGCTTACCAGGGAGCTGTTTTTT. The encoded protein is CASSKDRVLTRELFF. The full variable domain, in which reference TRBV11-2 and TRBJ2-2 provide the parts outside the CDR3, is EAGVAQSPRYKIIEKRQSVAFWCNPISGHATLYWYQQILGQGPKLLIQFQNNGVVDDSQLPKDRFSAERLKGVDSTLKIQPAKLEDSAVYLCASSKDRVLTRELFFGEGSRLTVL.

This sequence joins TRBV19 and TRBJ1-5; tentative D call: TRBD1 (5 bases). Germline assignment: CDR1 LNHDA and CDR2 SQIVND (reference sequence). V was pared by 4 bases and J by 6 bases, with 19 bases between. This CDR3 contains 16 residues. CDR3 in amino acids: CASSRRDGGDGQPQHF. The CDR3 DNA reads TGTGCCAGTAGTAGGCGGGATGGGGGGGATGGTCAGCCCCAGCATTTT. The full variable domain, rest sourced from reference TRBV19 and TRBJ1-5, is DGGITQSPKYLFRKEGQNVTLSCEQNLNHDAMYWYRQDPGQGLRLIYYSQIVNDFQKGDIAEGYSVSREKKESFPLTVTSAQKNPTAFYLCASSRRDGGDGQPQHFGDGTRLSIL.